The T cell receptor beta chain described here comes from a study of T cell repertoires in cytomegalovirus infection. As for the study in general: A matching HLA type, together with CMV infection, was signaled by public TCR beta signatures.

TCRdb re-analysed the reads in MiXCR, keeping a single row per CDR3 protein. The table has roughly 120,000 distinct CDR3 sequences, over 30% seen once. The V and J ends lost 5 bases and 2 bases, in that order; junction bases with no gene match: 11. The CDR3 has 17 amino acids. Germline V gene lookup returns CDR1 SGHVS and CDR2 FNYEAQ. This clonotype was seen a few times. As yet, its antigen is unknown. The V gene is TRBV7-6, the J gene TRBJ2-3; 9 nucleotides match TRBD1. The clonotype was recovered from a human donor in good health (CMV status not recorded). Some clones in this sample may be carry-over from other donors' samples. Sequenced material: CD8+ T cells from cultured PBMCs, taken from culture after CMV antigen stimulation. The CDR3 region is CASSPPIRDRVTDTQYF. CDR3 nucleotide sequence: TGTGCCAGCAGCCCCCCCATCCGGGACAGGGTCACAGATACGCAGTATTTT.